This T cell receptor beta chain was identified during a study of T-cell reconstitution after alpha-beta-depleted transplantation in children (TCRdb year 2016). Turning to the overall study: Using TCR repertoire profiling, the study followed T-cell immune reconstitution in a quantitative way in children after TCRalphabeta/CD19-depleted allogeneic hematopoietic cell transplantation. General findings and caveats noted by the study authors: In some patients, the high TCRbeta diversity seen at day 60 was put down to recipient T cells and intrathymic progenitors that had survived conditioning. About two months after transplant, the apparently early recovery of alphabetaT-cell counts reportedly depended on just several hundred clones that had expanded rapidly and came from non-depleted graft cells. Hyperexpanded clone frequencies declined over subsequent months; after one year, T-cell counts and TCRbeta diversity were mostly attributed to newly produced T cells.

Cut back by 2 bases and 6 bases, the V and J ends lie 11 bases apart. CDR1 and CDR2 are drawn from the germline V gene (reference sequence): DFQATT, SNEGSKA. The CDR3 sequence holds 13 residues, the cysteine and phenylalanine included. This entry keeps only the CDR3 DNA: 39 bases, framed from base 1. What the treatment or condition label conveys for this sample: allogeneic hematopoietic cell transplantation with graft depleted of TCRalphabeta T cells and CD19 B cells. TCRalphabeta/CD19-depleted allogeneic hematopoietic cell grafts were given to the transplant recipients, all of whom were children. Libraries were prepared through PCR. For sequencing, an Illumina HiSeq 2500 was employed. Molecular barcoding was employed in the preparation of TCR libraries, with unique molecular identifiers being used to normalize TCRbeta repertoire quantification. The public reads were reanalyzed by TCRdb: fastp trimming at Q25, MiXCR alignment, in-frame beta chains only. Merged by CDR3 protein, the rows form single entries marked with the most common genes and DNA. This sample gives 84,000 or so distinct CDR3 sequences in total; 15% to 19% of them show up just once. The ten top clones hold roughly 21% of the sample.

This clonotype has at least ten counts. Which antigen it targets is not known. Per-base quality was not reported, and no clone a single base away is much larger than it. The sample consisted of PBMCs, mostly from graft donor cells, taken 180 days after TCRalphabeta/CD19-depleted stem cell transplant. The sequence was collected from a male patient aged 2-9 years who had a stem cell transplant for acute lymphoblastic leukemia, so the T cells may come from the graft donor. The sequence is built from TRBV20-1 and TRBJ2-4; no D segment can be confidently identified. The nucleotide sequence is TGCAGTGCTAGACGGGTCCCGGGAAACATTCAGTACTTC. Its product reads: CSARRVPGNIQYF.